These 18 T cell receptor beta chains share one sample of origin, sequenced in a study of T cell responses to AZD1222 COVID-19 vaccine. Measured with immunoSEQ multiplex PCR; TCRdb has only the in-frame clones, and not every one. The table shows some 160,000 clones, with 80% to 95% occurring only once. The sequencing here drew on peripheral blood, taken on day 0 of AZD1222 vaccination. These receptors all stem from an adult in good health.

This chain uses TRBV21-1 with TRBJ1-5; the table's TRBD1 call for D was not verified on the DNA. TRBV21-1 is recorded as a pseudogene. The CDR3 has 19 amino acids. This chain's CDR3 is CASSKEGAVREADYQPQHF. Written as DNA, the CDR3 is TGTGCCAGCAGCAAAGAGGGGGCTGTCAGGGAGGCGGATTATCAGCCCCAGCATTTT.

This chain joins TRBV11-2 and TRBJ2-7, with D tentatively TRBD1 (6 bases). The ends were cut back, 5 bases at V and 1 base at J, with 24 bases in the middle. Germline loops: CDR1 SGHAT, CDR2 FQNNGV. The CDR3 consists of 18 residues. The CDR3 coding sequence is TGTGCCAGCAGCCCAAAGACAGGTTTGGGAGTAGAGTCCTACGAGCAGTACTTC. It yields the protein CASSPKTGLGVESYEQYF.

The chain links TRBV27 to TRBJ2-6, with D possibly matching TRBD1 (6 bases). This CDR3 has 18 amino acids. The V and J ends lost 0 bases and 0 bases respectively, with 12 bases between them. From germline, CDR1 is MNHEY and CDR2 SMNVEV (reference sequence). The CDR3 DNA sequence: TGTGCCAGCAGTTTATCGGGGACAAAAAACTCTGGGGCCAACGTCCTGACTTTC. Translating it yields CASSLSGTKNSGANVLTF. Together with reference TRBV27 and TRBJ2-6, the CDR3 gives the full variable domain: EAQVTQNPRYLITVTGKKLTVTCSQNMNHEYMSWYRQDPGLGLRQIYYSMNVEVTDKGDVPEGYKVSRKEKRNFPLILESPSPNQTSLYFCASSLSGTKNSGANVLTFGAGSRLTVL.

The CDR3 bases are TGTGCCAGCAGCTCCGGACGGGATAATGAAAAACTGTTTTTT. It is translated as CASSSGRDNEKLFF. The chain has TRBV7-3 and TRBJ1-4; D remains ambiguous. Trimming took 4 bases from V and 4 from J, leaving 10 bases between them. Germline V gives CDR1 SGHTA, CDR2 FQGTGA. This CDR3 is 14 amino acids long.

The chain joins TRBV27 to TRBJ2-2, with D perhaps matching TRBD2 (5 bases). The CDR3 contains 14 residues. CDR1 and CDR2 from the germline V gene are MNHEY and SMNVEV (reference sequence). V lost 6 bases, J lost 7 bases, and 15 bases lay in between. CDR3 in DNA: TGTGCCAGCAGCCGCCTATCCGAGGGCGGGGAGCTGTTTTTT. Translation gives CASSRLSEGGELFF.

The CDR3 loop is CASSFRRSQETQYF. The CDR3 DNA is TGTGCCAGCAGCTTTAGACGGAGCCAAGAGACCCAGTACTTC. V is TRBV7-8 and J is TRBJ2-5; D gene unclear. Germline V CDR1 and CDR2: SGHVS, FQNEAQ. Trimming shortened V by 3 bases and J by 1 base, and 9 bases separated the two germline ends. This CDR3 is built from 14 residues.

V usage is TRBV30 and J usage is TRBJ1-6; D unclear. V was shortened by 2 bases and J by 8 bases, with 10 bases between the two germline ends. This CDR3 has 13 amino acids. Germline V CDR1 and CDR2: GTSNPN, SVGIG (reference sequence). The chain's CDR3 is CAWSLGSYSPLHF. For the CDR3, the DNA is TGTGCCTGGAGTCTAGGATCTTATTCACCCCTCCACTTT.

The V gene is TRBV30, the J gene TRBJ1-2; D gene ambiguous. This CDR3 comprises 13 residues. Trimming pared 1 base from V and 5 bases from J, leaving 11 bases between. Germline CDR1 is GTSNPN and CDR2 is SVGIG (reference sequence). As DNA, the CDR3 is TGTGCCTGGAGTGCCCTAAAAGAGTATGGCTACACCTTC. Translation: CAWSALKEYGYTF.

The chain recombines TRBV5-6 with TRBJ1-5; a weak D match, TRBD1 (6 bases). In germline, CDR1 is SGHDT, CDR2 YYEEEE. The CDR3 is made up of 14 amino acids. The V end was cut by 6 bases, the J end by 1 base, with 11 bases between. CDR3 amino acids: CASTRRGSNQPQHF. CDR3 coding DNA: TGTGCCAGCACCCGTAGGGGGAGCAATCAGCCCCAGCATTTT.

This sequence joins TRBV5-1 and TRBJ2-5; a weak D match, TRBD2 (5 bases). Germline-derived CDR1 and CDR2 are SGHRS and YFSETQ. The CDR3 loop spans 14 amino acids. Trimming pared 0 bases from V and 6 bases from J, leaving 12 bases between. CDR3 sequence: CASSLGTPRQTQYF. DNA for the CDR3: TGCGCCAGCAGCTTGGGGACTCCCCGACAGACCCAGTACTTC.

The gene calls are TRBV30 and TRBJ2-1; no definite D call. V was clipped by 3 bases and J by 6 bases, with 9 bases between them. Germline values: CDR1 GTSNPN, CDR2 SVGIG (reference sequence). The CDR3 sequence is 12 residues long. The CDR3 spells CAWSPTGNEQFF. CDR3 bases: TGTGCCTGGAGCCCGACGGGCAATGAGCAGTTCTTC.

The chain carries TRBV7-8 and TRBJ2-1, with TRBD2 as a possible D gene (6 bases). The V end lost 2 bases, the J end lost 0 bases, and 14 bases lay between the germline ends. Per germline, CDR1 SGHVS and CDR2 FQNEAQ. The CDR3 loop spans 17 amino acids. This chain's CDR3 is CASSLFGGPSSYNEQFF. As DNA, the CDR3 is TGTGCCAGCAGCTTATTCGGGGGACCAAGCTCCTACAATGAGCAGTTCTTC.

This sequence joins TRBV3-1 (or the pseudogene TRBV3-2) and TRBJ2-7; 9 bases agree with TRBD1. The germline CDR1 and CDR2 sequences are LGHDT and YNNKEL (reference sequence). The CDR3 runs 15 residues. J was trimmed by 2 bases and V by 5 bases; bases with no gene match: 7. In DNA form, the CDR3 reads TGTGCCAGCAGCGGACGGACAGGGGATACCTACGAGCAGTACTTC. Translated, it gives CASSGRTGDTYEQYF.

This clone was seen only once. The chain joins TRBV9 to TRBJ2-3, with a tentative D call TRBD1 (6 bases). From germline, CDR1 is SGDLS and CDR2 YYNGEE. The V end was cut by 3 bases, the J end by 1 base, with 12 bases between. The length of the CDR3 is 15 residues. CDR3 DNA: TGTGCCAGCAGCGGAGGGGCAGGGGGCACAGATACGCAGTATTTT. Amino acid sequence: CASSGGAGGTDTQYF.

The CDR3 DNA reads TGTGCCAGCAGCCGAAAAGGGGGACAGGGGGGCTATGGCTACACCTTC. Its translation: CASSRKGGQGGYGYTF. The J gene is TRBJ1-2, the V gene TRBV3-1 (or the pseudogene TRBV3-2); 11 bases match TRBD1. This CDR3 spans 16 amino acids. V was clipped by 4 bases and J by 4 bases; unmatched bases: 8. Germline loops: CDR1 LGHDT, CDR2 YNNKEL (reference sequence).

This clone was counted a single time. The chain links TRBV7-9 to TRBJ2-3, with D possibly being TRBD2 (6 bases). V was trimmed by 5 bases and J by 6 bases, leaving 15 bases between them. CDR3 length equals 14 residues. Germline V CDR1 and CDR2: SEHNR, FQNEAQ (reference sequence). Written as DNA, the CDR3 is TGTGCCAGCAGCCCTCGATGGGGGGACGATACGCAGTATTTT. Translating it yields CASSPRWGDDTQYF.

This chain joins TRBV18 and TRBJ1-5; 8 nucleotides agree with TRBD1. Germline V gene sequence: CDR1 KGHSH, CDR2 LQKENI. The CDR3 covers 15 residues. The V and J ends lost 8 bases and 0 bases, in that order; junction bases with no gene match: 6. For the CDR3, the DNA is TGTGCCAGCCGAGACAGGGGACTTAGCAATCAGCCCCAGCATTTT. It codes for CASRDRGLSNQPQHF. Together with reference TRBV18 and TRBJ1-5, the CDR3 gives the full variable domain: NAGVMQNPRHLVRRRGQEARLRCSPMKGHSHVYWYRQLPEEGLKFMVYLQKENIIDESGMPKERFSAEFPKEGPSILRIQQVVRGDSAAYFCASRDRGLSNQPQHFGDGTRLSIL.

The chain has TRBV18 and TRBJ1-1; 8 nucleotides align to TRBD1. The CDR3 is 13 residues long. The germline CDR1 and CDR2 sequences are KGHSH and LQKENI. The ends lost 6 bases at V and 4 bases at J; junction bases unmatched: 4. Here the CDR3 reads CASSTGVSTEAFF. The CDR3, as DNA: TGTGCCAGCTCGACAGGGGTGAGCACTGAAGCTTTCTTT. Variable domain in full (rest from reference TRBV18 and TRBJ1-1): NAGVMQNPRHLVRRRGQEARLRCSPMKGHSHVYWYRQLPEEGLKFMVYLQKENIIDESGMPKERFSAEFPKEGPSILRIQQVVRGDSAAYFCASSTGVSTEAFFGQGTRLTVV.